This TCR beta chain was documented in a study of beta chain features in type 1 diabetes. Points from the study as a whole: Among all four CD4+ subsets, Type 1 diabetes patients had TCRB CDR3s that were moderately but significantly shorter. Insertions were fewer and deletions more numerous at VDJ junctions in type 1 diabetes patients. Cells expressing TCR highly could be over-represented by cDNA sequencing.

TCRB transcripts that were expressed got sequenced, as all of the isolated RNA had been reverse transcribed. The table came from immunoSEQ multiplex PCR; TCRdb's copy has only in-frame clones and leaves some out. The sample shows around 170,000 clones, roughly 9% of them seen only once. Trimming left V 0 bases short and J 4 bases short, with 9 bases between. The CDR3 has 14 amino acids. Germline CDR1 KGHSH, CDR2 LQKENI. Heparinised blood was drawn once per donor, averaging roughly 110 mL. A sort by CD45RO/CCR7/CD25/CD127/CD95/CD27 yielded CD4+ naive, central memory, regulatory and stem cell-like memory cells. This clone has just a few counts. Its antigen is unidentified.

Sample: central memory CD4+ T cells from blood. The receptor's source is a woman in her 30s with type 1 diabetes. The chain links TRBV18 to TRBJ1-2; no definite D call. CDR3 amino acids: CASSPPQKLYGYTF. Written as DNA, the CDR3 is TGTGCCAGCTCACCACCTCAAAAGCTCTATGGCTACACCTTC.